This T cell receptor beta chain emerged from a study of T cells in localized non-small cell lung cancer. Sequencing was performed with immunoSEQ multiplex PCR; in TCRdb, only in-frame clones are kept and a portion is missing. The sample includes about 21,000 clones, about four fifths of them seen just once. Between the trimmed V and J ends, which lost 4 bases and 7 bases, there was a span of 10 bases. CDR1 LNHDA and CDR2 SQIVND come from the germline V gene (reference sequence). The CDR3 runs to 12 residues. Overall study results and limits: Higher adjacent-lung clonality was associated with shorter survival. Median detection of top 100 tumor clones in adjacent lung was approximately 50 clones. Adjacent uninvolved lung tissue had the highest T cell clonality, exceeding tumor.

Turning to this clone: Its cognate antigen is unknown.

The receptor comes from a man between 40 and 70 years old with stage I lung adenocarcinoma. This specimen consisted of peripheral blood, obtained before any cancer treatment. This chain joins TRBV19 and TRBJ1-1; the D gene is possibly TRBD1 (6 bases). In DNA, the CDR3 is TGTGCCAGTAGTAGGGGGACACTTGAAGCTTTCTTT. Translation: CASSRGTLEAFF.